A few counts support the clone carrying this TCR beta chain. The rectum was sampled with one to two pinch biopsies at colonoscopy. The diagnostic colonoscopy in ulcerative colitis patients preceded any immunosuppressive treatment. This record comes from a study of pediatric ulcerative colitis. Germline V gene sequence: CDR1 SGHDT, CDR2 YYEEEE. This CDR3 has 13 residues. V dropped 4 bases and J dropped 10; count of bases not matched to a gene: 5. Generated by immunoSEQ multiplex PCR, the TCRdb table keeps only in-frame clones and is missing some. The sample includes fewer than 25,000 clones, roughly two thirds of them seen just once.

The specimen sequenced was gut tissue. The rearrangement uses TRBV5-6 and TRBJ1-6; 7 positions match TRBD1. This receptor was identified in a boy between 10 and 17 years old with severe ulcerative colitis. CDR3 nucleotide sequence: TGTGCCAGCAGCAAGGGGGCAGAATCACCCCTCCACTTT. Amino acids: CASSKGAESPLHF.